These 5 T cell receptor beta chains share one sample of origin, sequenced in a study of cytomegalovirus exposure and HLA in healthy donors. Use of 60 Vbeta and 13 Jbeta primers characterized the PCR. Profiled with immunoSEQ multiplex PCR; TCRdb holds only in-frame clones, not every one. The sample has 200,000 or so clones, under 90% seen once. Sequencing used PBMCs. These receptors all stem from a human donor in good health.

V gene TRBV9 combines with J gene TRBJ2-2; 7 positions agree with TRBD1. This CDR3 has 15 residues. Trimming took 4 bases from V and 3 from J; bases not matched to a gene: 6. Germline values: CDR1 SGDLS, CDR2 YYNGEE. In nucleotides, the CDR3 is TGTGCCAGCAGCCACGGACAGGCGGACACCGGGGAGCTGTTTTTT. Translating gives CASSHGQADTGELFF.

The chain combines TRBV2 with TRBJ1-4; 11 positions match TRBD1. V lost 4 bases to trimming and J lost 0 bases; unmatched junction nucleotides: 4. The germline V gene encodes CDR1 SNHLY and CDR2 FYNNEI. This CDR3 contains 17 residues. The CDR3 is CASSGDRGFATNEKLFF. In DNA form, the CDR3 reads TGTGCCAGCAGTGGGGACAGGGGGTTCGCAACTAATGAAAAACTGTTTTTT.

This chain connects TRBV5-4 to TRBJ2-7; 11 bases agree with TRBD2. The V gene end was trimmed by 4 bases and the J gene end by 0 bases; junction bases not matched to a gene: 6. The CDR3 is made up of 16 amino acids. Germline loops: CDR1 SGHNT, CDR2 YYREEE (reference sequence). The CDR3 spells CASSALTSGSSYEQYF. The CDR3 nucleotides read TGTGCCAGCAGCGCCTTAACTAGCGGGAGCTCCTACGAGCAGTACTTC.

The chain uses TRBV7-2 and TRBJ2-1; D is undetermined. V dropped 4 bases and J dropped 2 bases, with 12 bases sitting between them. Germline V gene sequence: CDR1 SGHTA, CDR2 FQGNSA. This CDR3 has 15 amino acids. The CDR3 region is CASSSSRSPYNEQFF. CDR3 bases: TGTGCCAGCAGCTCAAGTCGTAGTCCCTACAATGAGCAGTTCTTC.

The sample holds a few counts of this clone. The chain couples TRBV6-1 to TRBJ1-2, with TRBD1 matching over 7 bases. Germline CDR1 and CDR2: MNHNS and SASEGT. The CDR3 is 16 amino acids. J was trimmed by 4 bases and V by 3 bases; bases with no gene match: 11. The CDR3 spells CASSDGRDRVLYGYTF. The CDR3, as DNA: TGTGCCAGCAGTGATGGGCGGGACAGAGTCCTCTATGGCTACACCTTC.